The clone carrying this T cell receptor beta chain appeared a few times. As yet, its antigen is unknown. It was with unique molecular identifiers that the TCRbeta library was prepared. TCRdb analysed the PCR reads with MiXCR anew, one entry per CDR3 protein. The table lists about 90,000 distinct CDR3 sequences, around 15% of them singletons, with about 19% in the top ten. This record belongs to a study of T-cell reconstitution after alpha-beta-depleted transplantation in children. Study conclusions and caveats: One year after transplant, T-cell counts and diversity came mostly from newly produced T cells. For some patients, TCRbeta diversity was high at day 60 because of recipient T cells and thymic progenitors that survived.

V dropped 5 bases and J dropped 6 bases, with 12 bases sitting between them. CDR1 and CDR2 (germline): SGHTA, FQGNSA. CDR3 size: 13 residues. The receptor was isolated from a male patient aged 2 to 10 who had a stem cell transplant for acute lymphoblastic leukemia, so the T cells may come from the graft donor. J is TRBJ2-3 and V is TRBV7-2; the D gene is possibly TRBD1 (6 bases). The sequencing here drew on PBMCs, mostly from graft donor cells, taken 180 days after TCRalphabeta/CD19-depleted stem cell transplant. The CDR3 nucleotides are TGTGCCAGCAGCCAATACAGGGCGGATACGCAGTATTTT. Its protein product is CASSQYRADTQYF.